These 30 T cell receptor beta chains were sequenced from one sample in a study of cytomegalovirus exposure and HLA in healthy donors. Vbeta (60) and Jbeta (13) primers were used in the PCR. Generated by immunoSEQ multiplex PCR, the TCRdb table keeps only in-frame clones and is missing some. The table has under 140,000 clones, approximately 83% seen once; the top ten hold about 1.8%. Source material: PBMCs. The receptors shown here come from a man between 40 and 49 years old in good health and CMV-seronegative.

The J gene is TRBJ1-6, the V gene TRBV2, with D possibly being TRBD1 (6 bases). V lost 0 bases and J 9 bases, leaving 24 bases between the germline ends. The CDR3 length is 19 residues. The germline CDR1 and CDR2 sequences are SNHLY and FYNNEI. The CDR3 sequence: CASSEARGRGTRLGSPLHF. For the CDR3, the DNA is TGTGCCAGCAGTGAAGCTCGAGGAAGGGGGACCAGATTGGGTTCACCCCTCCACTTT.

In regard to this clone: The missing conserved phenylalanine or tryptophan at the end of this CDR3 makes a read error likely. The rearrangement links TRBV5-1 to TRBJ1-1, with D perhaps TRBD1 (5 bases). The ends were cut back, 3 bases at V and 3 bases at J, with 18 bases in the middle. The CDR3 extends over 16 amino acids. The germline V gene has CDR1 SGHRS and CDR2 YFSETQ. The CDR3 loop is CASSSGLNGEYTEAFV. The CDR3 coding sequence is TGCGCCAGCAGCTCGGGACTGAATGGTGAATACACTGAAGCTTTCGTT.

DNA of the CDR3: TGTGCCAGCAGCTCAGACAGGGACAATCAGCCCCAGCATTTT. It codes for CASSSDRDNQPQHF. The chain employs TRBV7-9 and TRBJ1-5; 7 bases fit TRBD1. Germline CDR1 and CDR2: SEHNR and FQNEAQ (reference sequence). J gave up 3 bases and V 4 bases, and 3 bases lay outside the gene matches. This CDR3 has 14 residues.

This clone has just a few counts. This rearrangement joins TRBV5-1 to TRBJ1-4; the D is unclear. This CDR3 is built from 16 residues. CDR1 is SGHRS, CDR2 YFSETQ, per germline. Trimming left V 0 bases short and J 0 bases short, with 9 bases between. The CDR3 loop is CASSLAQTATNEKLFF. CDR3 bases: TGCGCCAGCAGCTTGGCCCAGACTGCAACTAATGAAAAACTGTTTTTT.

This chain uses TRBV6-1 with TRBJ2-3; 8 bases match TRBD1. Trimming removed 6 bases from V and 2 bases from J; junction bases left unmatched: 4. CDR3 length equals 14 residues. Per germline, CDR1 MNHNS and CDR2 SASEGT. CDR3 nucleotides: TGTGCCAGCAGGGGACAGGCCTACACAGATACGCAGTATTTT. It encodes CASRGQAYTDTQYF.

The genes are TRBV19 and TRBJ2-1, with 7 bases that match TRBD1. There are 17 residues in the CDR3. The germline V gene encodes CDR1 LNHDA and CDR2 SQIVND (reference sequence). V shed 1 base and J 0 bases; nucleotides not matched to a gene: 6. As DNA, the CDR3 is TGTGCCAGTAGTATAGGGGGGACAGCAAGCTCCTACAATGAGCAGTTCTTC. The encoded protein is CASSIGGTASSYNEQFF.

V gene TRBV27 combines with J gene TRBJ2-1; 13 bases line up with TRBD2. CDR1 and CDR2 from the germline V gene are MNHEY and SMNVEV (reference sequence). The CDR3 consists of 16 residues. Unmatched junction bases numbered 9, after V lost 7 bases and J lost 6 bases. The CDR3, as DNA: TGTGCCAGCAAGGAACTAGCGGGGGGGAGCCCCAATGAGCAGTTCTTC. Its protein product is CASKELAGGSPNEQFF.

This clone has a single count. V is TRBV10-3 and J is TRBJ2-1; 8 bases align to TRBD1. The CDR3 extends over 16 amino acids. CDR1 and CDR2 (germline): ENHRY, SYGVKD. V gave up 5 bases and J gave up 4 bases; unmatched junction bases: 10. The CDR3 spells CAISLKSGTGYNEQFF. In DNA, the CDR3 is TGTGCCATCAGTCTCAAGTCTGGGACAGGTTACAATGAGCAGTTCTTC.

The rearrangement links TRBV2 to TRBJ1-5; the D is unclear. The V end lost 4 bases, the J end lost 9 bases, and 13 bases lay between the germline ends. Germline assignment: CDR1 SNHLY and CDR2 FYNNEI. There are 13 residues in the CDR3. CDR3 in amino acids: CASSVKAPGPQHF. The CDR3 nucleotides read TGTGCCAGCAGTGTGAAGGCCCCGGGGCCCCAGCATTTT.

This chain links TRBV6-1 with TRBJ1-5; TRBD1 might be the D (5 bases). The CDR3 covers 15 residues. V was pared by 3 bases and J by 3 bases, with 12 bases between. Per the germline V gene, CDR1 is MNHNS and CDR2 is SASEGT. CDR3 protein: CASSDPRQPNQPQHF. DNA for the CDR3: TGTGCCAGCAGTGATCCAAGACAGCCCAATCAGCCCCAGCATTTT.

Only one count was recorded for this clone. CDR3: CASIGTSSGTGELFF. Here the CDR3 DNA reads TGTGCCAGCATAGGGACTTCCTCAGGCACCGGGGAGCTGTTTTTT. The V gene is TRBV2, the J gene TRBJ2-2; D may be TRBD2 (6 bases). Germline CDR1 reads SNHLY; CDR2 reads FYNNEI. V was clipped by 7 bases and J by 4 bases, with 16 bases between them. This CDR3 comprises 15 residues.

The chain combines TRBV29-1 with TRBJ2-3; D is perhaps TRBD2 (7 bases). This CDR3 region has 13 residues. CDR1 and CDR2 (germline): SQVTM, ANQGSEA. The V gene lost 5 bases and the J gene lost 3 bases, with 12 bases spanning the gap. The DNA for the CDR3 is TGCAGCGTTCCGGGGAGGGGGACAGATACGCAGTATTTT. Encoded protein: CSVPGRGTDTQYF.

The chain joins TRBV9 to TRBJ1-1, with a possible D match to TRBD1 (5 bases). Germline assignment: CDR1 SGDLS and CDR2 YYNGEE. V was trimmed by 0 bases and J by 11 bases, leaving 23 bases between them. The CDR3 is 16 residues long. As DNA, the CDR3 is TGTGCCAGCAGCGTAGGTGTCCCGGGCAGGGAATCTTACGCTTTCTTT. Translation gives CASSVGVPGRESYAFF.

The genes are TRBV5-6 and TRBJ2-7; 8 nucleotides line up with TRBD2. This CDR3 is 18 amino acids long. Trimming took 0 bases from V and 0 from J; bases not matched to a gene: 11. Germline loops: CDR1 SGHDT, CDR2 YYEEEE. CDR3 DNA: TGTGCCAGCAGCTTGGAGATGCCAAGGCGGGGGGACTCCTACGAGCAGTACTTC. Translating it yields CASSLEMPRRGDSYEQYF.

The V and J genes are TRBV7-2 and TRBJ1-2; D remains ambiguous. The CDR3 sequence is 13 residues long. From germline, CDR1 is SGHTA and CDR2 FQGNSA. Trimming took 3 bases from V and 2 from J, leaving 7 bases between them. CDR3 loop: CASSFLRNYGYTF. The CDR3 nucleotides are TGTGCCAGCAGCTTCCTTCGGAACTATGGCTACACCTTC.

This clone was seen once. The V call is TRBV19, the J call TRBJ2-1, with D perhaps TRBD1 (5 bases). V was shortened by 6 bases and J by 9 bases, with 21 bases between the two germline ends. There are 15 residues in the CDR3. Germline CDR1 LNHDA, CDR2 SQIVND (reference sequence). The CDR3 sequence is CASRERGVQPIEQFF. CDR3 in DNA: TGTGCCAGTAGAGAAAGGGGTGTTCAACCTATTGAGCAGTTCTTC.

The CDR3 coding sequence is TGTGCCAGCAGGCCACCGGGACAGGGGGCGGCCGAGCAGTACTTC. It translates to CASRPPGQGAAEQYF. The genes are TRBV6-5 and TRBJ2-7; TRBD1 agrees at 12 bases. Germline lookup yields CDR1 MNHEY and CDR2 SVGAGI. The CDR3 totals 15 residues. With 6 bases clipped from V and 6 bases from J, the junction kept 9 bases outside the gene matches.

As DNA, the CDR3 is TGTGCCAGCAGTGGACAGCTGGACACTGAAGCTTTCTTT. Its translation: CASSGQLDTEAFF. The chain has TRBV7-8 and TRBJ1-1, with TRBD1 as a possible D gene (6 bases). CDR1 SGHVS and CDR2 FQNEAQ come from the germline V gene. The CDR3 is made up of 13 amino acids. Trimming removed 6 bases from V and 3 bases from J, with 11 bases in between.

The sample holds one count of this clone. The rearrangement joins TRBV2 to TRBJ2-7; D unresolved. Germline V gives CDR1 SNHLY, CDR2 FYNNEI. The CDR3 length is 12 residues. V lost 6 bases to trimming and J lost 0 bases, with 6 bases between them. The CDR3 nucleotides read TGTGCCAGCAGCTTTAGCTCCTACGAGCAGTACTTC. Translated: CASSFSSYEQYF.

The chain employs TRBV18 and TRBJ1-1; no clear D gene. This CDR3 is built from 13 residues. Between the trimmed V and J ends, which lost 2 bases and 7 bases, there was a span of 11 bases. Germline lookup yields CDR1 KGHSH and CDR2 LQKENI. The chain's CDR3 is CASSPSVASEAFF. CDR3 DNA sequence: TGTGCCAGCTCACCATCGGTCGCGAGTGAAGCTTTCTTT.

The chain joins TRBV6-5 to TRBJ1-2; TRBD1 matches 10 bases. The germline V gene encodes CDR1 MNHEY and CDR2 SVGAGI. Trimming at V came to 5 bases and at J to 6 bases, leaving 3 bases not matched to a gene. The CDR3 is 13 residues long. CDR3 DNA sequence: TGTGCCAGCAGTGGACAGGGGGAGGATGGCTACACCTTC. Its translation is CASSGQGEDGYTF.

This chain connects TRBV21-1 to TRBJ2-5; TRBD2, the table's D call, lacks a check against the DNA. TRBV21-1 is labeled a pseudogene. CDR3 length: 12 amino acids. CDR3 bases: TGTGCCAGCAGTCTAGTCCAAGAGACCCAGTACTTC. The encoded protein is CASSLVQETQYF.

This chain joins TRBV12-5 and TRBJ1-1; unclear D gene. This CDR3 spans 13 amino acids. Between the trimmed V and J ends, which lost 5 bases and 1 base, there was a span of 8 bases. Germline CDR1 reads LGHNT; CDR2 reads FRNRAP. CDR3 sequence: CASGTNRNTEAFF. CDR3 nucleotides: TGTGCTAGTGGTACAAACAGGAACACTGAAGCTTTCTTT.

The chain couples TRBV9 to TRBJ2-7; TRBD1 is a possible D gene (5 bases). V lost 0 bases to trimming and J lost 2 bases, with 21 bases between them. This CDR3 comprises 18 residues. CDR1 and CDR2 from the germline V gene are SGDLS and YYNGEE. The DNA of the CDR3 is TGTGCCAGCAGCGTAGCTCCCCAGGGTGGCCCCCTCACCTACGAGCAGTACTTC. This sequence encodes CASSVAPQGGPLTYEQYF.

V gene TRBV25-1 combines with J gene TRBJ2-7, with 7 nucleotides matching TRBD1. This CDR3 comprises 18 residues. Losses at the gene ends were 0 bases for V and 0 bases for J; bases not matched to a gene: 11. Germline CDR1 and CDR2: MGHDK and SYGVNS. The CDR3 sequence: CASSEYSGPSGGSYEQYF. The DNA for the CDR3 is TGTGCCAGCAGTGAATATTCCGGCCCCTCAGGGGGCTCCTACGAGCAGTACTTC.

This chain joins TRBV18 and TRBJ1-2, with D unclear. Germline V lookup: CDR1 KGHSH, CDR2 LQKENI. V lost 6 bases and J 5 bases, leaving 16 bases between the germline ends. The CDR3 is made up of 14 amino acids. The CDR3 nucleotides read TGTGCCAGCTCCCCCGCGGGTGTTGGGTATGGCTACACCTTC. It encodes CASSPAGVGYGYTF.

V gene TRBV6-5 combines with J gene TRBJ1-2; D not resolved. Trimming pared 7 bases from V and 2 bases from J, leaving 11 bases between. The CDR3 loop spans 13 amino acids. Germline V gene lookup returns CDR1 MNHEY and CDR2 SVGAGI. CDR3 in amino acids: CASTQTRNYGYTF. In DNA, the CDR3 is TGTGCCAGCACCCAGACCAGGAACTATGGCTACACCTTC.

The chain uses TRBV7-6 and TRBJ2-1; D might be TRBD2 (7 bases). From germline, CDR1 is SGHVS and CDR2 FNYEAQ. The V gene lost 5 bases and the J gene lost 7 bases, with 15 bases spanning the gap. The CDR3 extends over 14 amino acids. The CDR3 coding sequence is TGTGCCAGCAGCCCGGGGGGCGCCGTGAATGAGCAGTTCTTC. Translation gives CASSPGGAVNEQFF.

The chain combines TRBV25-1 with TRBJ2-5; D not certain. The ends were cut back, 4 bases at V and 2 bases at J, with 5 bases in the middle. There are 12 residues in the CDR3. The germline V gene encodes CDR1 MGHDK and CDR2 SYGVNS. CDR3 residues: CASSGEQETQYF. The DNA for the CDR3 is TGTGCCAGCAGTGGAGAGCAAGAGACCCAGTACTTC.

V is TRBV6-5 and J is TRBJ1-1; 8 bases line up with TRBD1. CDR1 MNHEY and CDR2 SVGAGI come from the germline V gene. J was trimmed by 7 bases and V by 6 bases; bases with no gene match: 13. This CDR3 spans 15 amino acids. In DNA form, the CDR3 reads TGTGCCAGCAGCCCCTTGCAGGGGGCTTATGGTGAAGCTTTCTTT. This sequence encodes CASSPLQGAYGEAFF.